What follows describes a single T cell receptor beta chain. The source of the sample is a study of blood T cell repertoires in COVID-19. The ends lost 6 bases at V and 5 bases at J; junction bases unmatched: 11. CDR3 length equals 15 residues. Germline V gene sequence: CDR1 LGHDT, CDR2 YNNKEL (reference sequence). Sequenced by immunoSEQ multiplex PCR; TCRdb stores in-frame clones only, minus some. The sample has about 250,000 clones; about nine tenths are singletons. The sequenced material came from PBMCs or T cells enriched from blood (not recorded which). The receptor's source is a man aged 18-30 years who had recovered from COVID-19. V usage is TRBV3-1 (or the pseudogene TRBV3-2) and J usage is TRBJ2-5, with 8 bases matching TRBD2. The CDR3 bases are TGTGCCAGCAGTCCCACCGGGACTAGTTGGGAGACCCAGTACTTC. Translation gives CASSPTGTSWETQYF.